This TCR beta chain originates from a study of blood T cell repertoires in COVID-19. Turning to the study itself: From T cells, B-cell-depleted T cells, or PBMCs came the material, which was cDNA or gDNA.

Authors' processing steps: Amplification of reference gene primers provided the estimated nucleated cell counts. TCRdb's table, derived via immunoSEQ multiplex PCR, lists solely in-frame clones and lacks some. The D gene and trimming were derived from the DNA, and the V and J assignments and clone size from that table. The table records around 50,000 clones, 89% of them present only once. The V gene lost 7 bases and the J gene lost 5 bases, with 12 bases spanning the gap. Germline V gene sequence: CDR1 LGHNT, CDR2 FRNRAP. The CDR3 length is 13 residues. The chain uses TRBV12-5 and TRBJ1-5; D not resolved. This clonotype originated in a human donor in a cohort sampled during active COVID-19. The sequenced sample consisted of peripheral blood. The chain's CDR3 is CASASNRDQPQHF. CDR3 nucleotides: TGTGCTAGTGCATCGAATAGAGATCAGCCCCAGCATTTT. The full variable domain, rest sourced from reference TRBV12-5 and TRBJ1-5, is DARVTQTPRHKVTEMGQEVTMRCQPILGHNTVFWYRQTMMQGLELLAYFRNRAPLDDSGMPKDRFSAEMPDATLATLKIQPSEPRDSAVYFCASASNRDQPQHFGDGTRLSIL.